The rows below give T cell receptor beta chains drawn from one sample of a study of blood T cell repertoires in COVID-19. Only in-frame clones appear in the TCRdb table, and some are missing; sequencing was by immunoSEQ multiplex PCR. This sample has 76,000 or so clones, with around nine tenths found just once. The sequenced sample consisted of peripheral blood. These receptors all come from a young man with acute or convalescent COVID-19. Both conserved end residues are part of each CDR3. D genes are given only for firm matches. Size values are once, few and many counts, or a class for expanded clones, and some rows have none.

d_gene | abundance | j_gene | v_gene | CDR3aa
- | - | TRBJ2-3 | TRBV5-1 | CASSVGGTGGDTQYF
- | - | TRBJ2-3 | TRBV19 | CAREPGTRPDTQYF
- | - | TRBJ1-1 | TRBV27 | CATPGSLAMNTEAFF
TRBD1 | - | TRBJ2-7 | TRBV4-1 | CASSQRTGSEQYF
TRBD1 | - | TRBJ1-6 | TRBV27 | CASSPRTGYNSPLHF
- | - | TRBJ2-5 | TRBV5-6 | CASSLRLMGGETQYF
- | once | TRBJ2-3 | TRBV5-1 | CASSIDSLTNTQYF
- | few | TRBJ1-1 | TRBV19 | CASSIDPPYTTEAFF
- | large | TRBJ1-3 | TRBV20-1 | CSASISSGNTIYF
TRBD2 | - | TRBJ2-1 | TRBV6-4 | CASSDEASGGPKEQFF
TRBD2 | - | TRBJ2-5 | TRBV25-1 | CASSEYRTSGSFETQYF
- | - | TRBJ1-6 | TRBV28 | CASSRDNYNSPLHF
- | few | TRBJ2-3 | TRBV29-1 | CSVVNNTDTQYF
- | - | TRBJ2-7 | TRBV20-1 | CSATTYEQYF
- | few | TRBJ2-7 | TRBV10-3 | CATGERILEQYF
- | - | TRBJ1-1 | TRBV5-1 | CASSERILELNTEAFF
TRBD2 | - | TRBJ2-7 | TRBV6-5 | CASSGLAGVDHEQYF
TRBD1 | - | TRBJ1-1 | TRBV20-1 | CRGTGSEAFF
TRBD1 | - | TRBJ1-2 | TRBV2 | CASSGDRPYGYTF
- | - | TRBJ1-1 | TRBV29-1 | CSVGLRGVTEAFF
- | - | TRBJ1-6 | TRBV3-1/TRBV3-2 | CASSHPQGRSVNSPLHF
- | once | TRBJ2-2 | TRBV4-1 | CASSQGARTGELFF
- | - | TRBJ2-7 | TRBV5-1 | CASSGGPGEQYF
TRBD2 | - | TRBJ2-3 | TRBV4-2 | CASSQWEGLRDTQYF
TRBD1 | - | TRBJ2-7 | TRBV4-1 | CASSQPPTGRYEQYF
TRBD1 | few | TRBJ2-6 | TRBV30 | CAWSRGSGANVLTF
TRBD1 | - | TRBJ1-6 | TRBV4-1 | CASSQTGGADSPLHF
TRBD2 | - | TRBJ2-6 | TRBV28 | CASSFSGLALSGANVLTF
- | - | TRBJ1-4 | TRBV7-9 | CASSLADSNEKLFF
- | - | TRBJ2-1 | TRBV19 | CASSIRQPSYNEQFF
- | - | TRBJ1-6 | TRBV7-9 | CASGLSGNSPLHF
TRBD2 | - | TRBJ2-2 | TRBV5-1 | CASSLVLAGGPTGELFF
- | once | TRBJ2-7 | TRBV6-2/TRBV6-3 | CASSYWPTYEQYF
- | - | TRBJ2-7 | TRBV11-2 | CASSLDMGPYEQYF
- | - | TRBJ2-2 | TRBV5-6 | CASSLLGGTGELFF
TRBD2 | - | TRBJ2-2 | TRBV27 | CASSLGSGAGELFF
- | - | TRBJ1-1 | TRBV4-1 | CASSQSVVTEAFF
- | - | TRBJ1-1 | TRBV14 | CASSQGGNTEAFF
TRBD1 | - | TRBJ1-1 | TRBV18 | CASSANRGLELEAFF
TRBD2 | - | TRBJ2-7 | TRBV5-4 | CASSSSGRIYEQYF
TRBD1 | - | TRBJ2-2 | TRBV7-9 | CASSLRQGGAGELFF
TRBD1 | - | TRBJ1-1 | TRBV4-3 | CASSQGDRDTEAFF
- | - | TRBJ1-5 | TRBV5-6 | CASSLLGASNQPQHF
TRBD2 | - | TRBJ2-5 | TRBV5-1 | CASSLAGGSAYQETQYF
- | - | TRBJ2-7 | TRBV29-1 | CSVSGGASYEQYF
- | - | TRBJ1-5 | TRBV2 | CASGRNQPQHF
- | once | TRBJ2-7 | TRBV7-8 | CASSFGGADYEQYF